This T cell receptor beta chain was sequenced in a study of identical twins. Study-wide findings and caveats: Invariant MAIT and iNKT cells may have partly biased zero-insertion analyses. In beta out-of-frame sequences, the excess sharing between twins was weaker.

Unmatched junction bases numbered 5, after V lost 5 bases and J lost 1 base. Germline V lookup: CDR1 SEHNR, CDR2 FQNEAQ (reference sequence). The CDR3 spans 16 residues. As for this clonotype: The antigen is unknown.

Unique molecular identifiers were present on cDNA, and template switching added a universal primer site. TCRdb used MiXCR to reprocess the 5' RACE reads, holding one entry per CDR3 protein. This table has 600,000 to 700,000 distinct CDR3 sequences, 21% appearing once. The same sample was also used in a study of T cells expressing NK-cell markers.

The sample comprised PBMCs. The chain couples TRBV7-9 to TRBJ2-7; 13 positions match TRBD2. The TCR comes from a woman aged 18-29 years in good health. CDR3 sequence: CASSRWTSGSSYEQYF. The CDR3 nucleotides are TGTGCCAGCAGCCGTTGGACTAGCGGGAGTTCCTACGAGCAGTACTTC.